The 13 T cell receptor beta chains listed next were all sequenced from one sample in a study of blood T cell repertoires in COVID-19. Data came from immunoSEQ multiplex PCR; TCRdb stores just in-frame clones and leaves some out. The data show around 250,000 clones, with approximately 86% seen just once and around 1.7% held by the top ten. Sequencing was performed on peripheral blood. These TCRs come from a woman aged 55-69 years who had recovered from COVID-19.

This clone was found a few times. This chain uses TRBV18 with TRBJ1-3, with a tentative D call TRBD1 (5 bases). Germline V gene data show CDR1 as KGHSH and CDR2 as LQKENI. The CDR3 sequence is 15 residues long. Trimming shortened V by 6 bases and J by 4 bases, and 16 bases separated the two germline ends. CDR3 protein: CASSANQGDGNTIYF. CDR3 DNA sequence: TGTGCCAGCTCGGCCAATCAGGGTGACGGAAACACCATATATTTT. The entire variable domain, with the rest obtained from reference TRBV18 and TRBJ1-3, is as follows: NAGVMQNPRHLVRRRGQEARLRCSPMKGHSHVYWYRQLPEEGLKFMVYLQKENIIDESGMPKERFSAEFPKEGPSILRIQQVVRGDSAAYFCASSANQGDGNTIYFGEGSWLTVV.

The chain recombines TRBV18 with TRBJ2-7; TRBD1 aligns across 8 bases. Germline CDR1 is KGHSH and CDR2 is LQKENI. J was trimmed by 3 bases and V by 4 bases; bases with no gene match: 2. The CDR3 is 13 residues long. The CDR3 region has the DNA TGTGCCAGCTCACGAGGACAGGGCTACGAGCAGTACTTC. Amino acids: CASSRGQGYEQYF.

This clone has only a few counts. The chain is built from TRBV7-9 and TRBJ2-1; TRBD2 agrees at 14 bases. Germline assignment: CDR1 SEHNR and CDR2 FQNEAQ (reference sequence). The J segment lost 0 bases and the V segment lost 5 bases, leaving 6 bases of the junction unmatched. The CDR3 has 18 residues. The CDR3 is CASSAGTSGGSSYNEQFF. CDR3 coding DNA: TGTGCCAGCAGCGCCGGGACTAGCGGGGGCAGCTCCTACAATGAGCAGTTCTTC.

The CDR3 DNA is TGTGCCAGCAGTTTATTTCATAGCTCCTATAATTCACCCCTCCACTTT. Encoded protein: CASSLFHSSYNSPLHF. The gene calls are TRBV28 and TRBJ1-6, with unresolved D. The CDR3 runs to 16 residues. V shed 1 base and J shed 0 bases, with 7 bases lying between them. Germline CDR1 MDHEN, CDR2 SYDVKM.

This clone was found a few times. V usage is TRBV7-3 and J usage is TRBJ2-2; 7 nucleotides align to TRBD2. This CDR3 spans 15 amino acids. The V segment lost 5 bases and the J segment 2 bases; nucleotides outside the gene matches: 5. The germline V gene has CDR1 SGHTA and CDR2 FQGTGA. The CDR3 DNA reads TGTGCCAGCAGCCTCCTGGGACTAAACACCGGGGAGCTGTTTTTT. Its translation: CASSLLGLNTGELFF. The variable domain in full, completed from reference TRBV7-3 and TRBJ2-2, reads GAGVSQTPSNKVTEKGKYVELRCDPISGHTALYWYRQSLGQGPEFLIYFQGTGAADDSGLPNDRFFAVRPEGSVSTLKIQRTERGDSAVYLCASSLLGLNTGELFFGEGSRLTVL.

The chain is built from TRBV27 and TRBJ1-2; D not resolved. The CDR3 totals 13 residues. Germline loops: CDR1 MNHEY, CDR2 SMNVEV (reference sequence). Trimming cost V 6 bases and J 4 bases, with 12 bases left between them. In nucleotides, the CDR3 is TGTGCCAGCAGCTCTCTCGGGTCCTATGGCTACACCTTC. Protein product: CASSSLGSYGYTF.

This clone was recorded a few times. CDR3 loop: CAIRAAGFGTDTQYF. The CDR3 DNA reads as TGTGCCATCAGAGCCGCGGGTTTCGGCACAGATACGCAGTATTTT. The rearrangement joins TRBV10-3 to TRBJ2-3, with TRBD2 as a possible D gene (5 bases). The CDR3 is 15 residues long. Germline V CDR1 and CDR2: ENHRY, SYGVKD. Trimming removed 6 bases at V and 1 base at J, with 14 bases between.

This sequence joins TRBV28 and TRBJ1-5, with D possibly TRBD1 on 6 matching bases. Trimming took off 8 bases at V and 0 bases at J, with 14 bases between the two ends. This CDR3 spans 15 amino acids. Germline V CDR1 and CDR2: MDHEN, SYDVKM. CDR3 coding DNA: TGTGCCAGCGGCCTAGGGGGAGTTAGCAATCAGCCCCAGCATTTT. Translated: CASGLGGVSNQPQHF.

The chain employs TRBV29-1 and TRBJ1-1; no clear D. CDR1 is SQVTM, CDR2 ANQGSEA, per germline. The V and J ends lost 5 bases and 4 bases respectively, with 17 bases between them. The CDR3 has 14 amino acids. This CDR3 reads CSVQREALGTEAFF. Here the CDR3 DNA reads TGCAGCGTTCAAAGGGAGGCGTTGGGCACTGAAGCTTTCTTT.

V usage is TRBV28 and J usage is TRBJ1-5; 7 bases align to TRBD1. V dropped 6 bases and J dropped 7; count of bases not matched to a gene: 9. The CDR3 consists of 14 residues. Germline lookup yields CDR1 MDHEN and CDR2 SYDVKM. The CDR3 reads CASRGEGAWQPQHF. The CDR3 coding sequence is TGTGCCAGCAGAGGTGAGGGGGCCTGGCAGCCCCAGCATTTT.

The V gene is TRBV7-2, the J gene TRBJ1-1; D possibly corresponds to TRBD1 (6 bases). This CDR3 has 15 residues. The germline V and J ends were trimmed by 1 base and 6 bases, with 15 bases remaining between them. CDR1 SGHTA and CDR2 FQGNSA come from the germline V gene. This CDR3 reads CASSLVVSTGPEAFF. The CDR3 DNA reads TGTGCCAGCAGCTTAGTGGTTTCGACAGGCCCTGAAGCTTTCTTT.

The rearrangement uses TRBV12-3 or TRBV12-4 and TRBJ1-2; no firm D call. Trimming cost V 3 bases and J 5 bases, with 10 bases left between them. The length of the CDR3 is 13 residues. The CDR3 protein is CASSFESGYGYTF. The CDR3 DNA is TGTGCCAGCAGTTTCGAGTCGGGGTATGGCTACACCTTC.

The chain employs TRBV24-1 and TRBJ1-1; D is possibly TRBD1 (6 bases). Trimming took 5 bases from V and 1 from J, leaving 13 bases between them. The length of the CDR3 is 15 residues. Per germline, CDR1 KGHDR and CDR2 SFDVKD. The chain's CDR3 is CATSGAGASNTEAFF. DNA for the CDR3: TGTGCCACCAGTGGTGCAGGGGCCTCGAACACTGAAGCTTTCTTT.